This TCR beta chain was observed in a study of shared clonotypes between healthy human individuals. Whole-study findings and limits: Naive CD4 clonotype sharing across several donors was approximately 5%. Generation of non-shared clonotypes was less probable than generation of clonotypes shared by all four donors.

Authors' methods: Junction-only sequences without quality scores were provided by ImmunoSEQ, so filtering was different. Profiling relied on immunoSEQ multiplex PCR, and the TCRdb table lists in-frame clones only, not all of them. The V and J calls and clone size were taken over from that table, and D and trimming were inferred from the DNA. The sample comprises about 2.4 million clones, approximately 90% of which are singletons, and roughly 0.15% rests with the top ten. On this clone itself: The antigen is not known.

Healthy and HIV-negative, the adult donors had no recent acute infections or vaccinations. CDR1 is SGHDT and CDR2 is YYEEEE in the germline V gene. This CDR3 comprises 12 residues. V lost 3 bases to trimming and J lost 13 bases; unmatched junction nucleotides: 8. The rearrangement links TRBV5-6 to TRBJ2-3, with 7 bases fitting TRBD2. The clonotype originates from a man younger than 35 in good health. Material for sequencing was naive CD4+ T cells sorted from blood. Subset reported: CD45RA+ positively selected. As DNA, the CDR3 is TGTGCCAGCAGCTATGGTCTAGCGGTAGAGTATTTT. Translated, it gives CASSYGLAVEYF.